This TCR beta chain is drawn from a study of control samples from healthy donors and cancer patients. Here immunoSEQ multiplex PCR was the method, and the copy in TCRdb shows in-frame clones only, minus some. Among 60,000 to 75,000 clones listed, 85% were seen once. This CDR3 contains 16 residues. Per germline, CDR1 LGHNA and CDR2 YSLEER. The V end was cut by 0 bases, the J end by 2 bases, with 13 bases between. This receptor was obtained from a man in his forties in good health. The sample consisted of blood. This chain connects TRBV4-3 to TRBJ1-2; D remains ambiguous. The CDR3 nucleotides read TGCGCCAGCAGCCAAGAACAATTGGCAGGAAACTATGGCTACACCTTC. Translation gives CASSQEQLAGNYGYTF.